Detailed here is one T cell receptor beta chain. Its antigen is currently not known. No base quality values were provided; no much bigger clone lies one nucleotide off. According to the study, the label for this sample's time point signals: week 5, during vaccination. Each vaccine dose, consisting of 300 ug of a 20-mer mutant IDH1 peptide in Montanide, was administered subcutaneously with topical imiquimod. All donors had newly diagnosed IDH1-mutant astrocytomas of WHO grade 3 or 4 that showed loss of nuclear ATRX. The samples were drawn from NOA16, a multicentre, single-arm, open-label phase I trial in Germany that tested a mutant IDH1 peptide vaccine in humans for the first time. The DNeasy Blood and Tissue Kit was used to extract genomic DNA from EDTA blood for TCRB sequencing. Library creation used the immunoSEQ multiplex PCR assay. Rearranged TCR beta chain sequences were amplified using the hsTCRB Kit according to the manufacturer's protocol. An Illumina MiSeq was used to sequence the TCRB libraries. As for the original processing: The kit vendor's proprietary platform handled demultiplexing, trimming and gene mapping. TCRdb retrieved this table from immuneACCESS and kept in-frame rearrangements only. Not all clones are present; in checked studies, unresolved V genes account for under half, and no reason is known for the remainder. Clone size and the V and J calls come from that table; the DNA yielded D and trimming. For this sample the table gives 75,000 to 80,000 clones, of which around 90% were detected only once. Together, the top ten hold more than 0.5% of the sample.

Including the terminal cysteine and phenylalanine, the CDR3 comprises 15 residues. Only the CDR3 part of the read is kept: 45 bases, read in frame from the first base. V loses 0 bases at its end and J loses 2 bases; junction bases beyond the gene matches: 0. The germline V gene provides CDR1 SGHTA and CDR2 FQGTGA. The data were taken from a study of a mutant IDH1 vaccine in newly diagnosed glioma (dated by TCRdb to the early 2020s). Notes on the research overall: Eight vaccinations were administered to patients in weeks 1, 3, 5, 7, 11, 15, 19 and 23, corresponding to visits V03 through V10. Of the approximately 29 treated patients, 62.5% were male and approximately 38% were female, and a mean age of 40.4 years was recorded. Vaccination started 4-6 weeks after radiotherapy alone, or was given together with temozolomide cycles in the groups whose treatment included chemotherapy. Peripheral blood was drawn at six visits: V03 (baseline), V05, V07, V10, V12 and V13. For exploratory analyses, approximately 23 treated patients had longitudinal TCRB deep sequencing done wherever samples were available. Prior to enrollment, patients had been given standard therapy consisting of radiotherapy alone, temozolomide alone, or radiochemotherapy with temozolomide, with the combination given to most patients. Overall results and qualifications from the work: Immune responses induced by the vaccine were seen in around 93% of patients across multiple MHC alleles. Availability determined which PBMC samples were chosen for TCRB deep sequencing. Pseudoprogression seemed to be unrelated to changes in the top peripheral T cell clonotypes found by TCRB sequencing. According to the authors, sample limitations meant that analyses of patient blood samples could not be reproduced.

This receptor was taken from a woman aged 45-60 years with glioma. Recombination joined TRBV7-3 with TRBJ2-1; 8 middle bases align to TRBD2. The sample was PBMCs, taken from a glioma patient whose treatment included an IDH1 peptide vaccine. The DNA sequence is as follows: TGTGCCAGCAGCTTAACGCGGGAGGCCTACAATGAGCAGTTCTTC. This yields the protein CASSLTREAYNEQFF.